The 8 T cell receptor beta chains below all came from one sample that was sequenced in a study of beta chain features in type 1 diabetes. Sequenced material consisted of expressed TCRB transcripts (all of the isolated RNA was reverse transcribed). Only in-frame clones appear in the TCRdb table, and some are missing; sequencing was by immunoSEQ multiplex PCR. This sample yields around 250,000 clones, of which about 25% are seen a single time; 4% belongs to the top ten. Sequencing used central memory CD4+ T cells from blood. These receptors were taken from a man aged 30 to 39 in good health.

This chain uses TRBV5-1 with TRBJ2-1, with 9 bases matching TRBD2. The CDR3 is made up of 17 amino acids. Germline values: CDR1 SGHRS, CDR2 YFSETQ. J lost 7 bases, V lost 3 bases, and 14 bases had no gene match. The CDR3, as DNA: TGCGCCAGCAGCTGGTCCCGGAGCGGGGGGTCCCTGAATGAGCAGTTCTTC. Amino acid sequence: CASSWSRSGGSLNEQFF.

The chain has TRBV9 and TRBJ2-3; D call uncertain. Trimming took 4 bases from V and 4 from J, leaving 13 bases between them. The V gene's germline CDR1 is SGDLS and CDR2 YYNGEE. The length of the CDR3 is 14 residues. CDR3 nucleotide sequence: TGTGCCAGCAGCCCACGTCTTCTGGCAGATACGCAGTATTTT. Translation: CASSPRLLADTQYF.

The rearrangement uses TRBV5-6 and TRBJ2-1; 7 bases match TRBD1. V lost 5 bases, J lost 8 bases, and 13 bases stayed unmatched. CDR1 and CDR2 from the germline V gene are SGHDT and YYEEEE. The CDR3 runs to 15 residues. The CDR3 sequence is CASSFGTEKGDEQFF. Written as DNA, the CDR3 is TGTGCCAGCAGTTTCGGGACAGAGAAAGGCGATGAGCAGTTCTTC.

The gene calls are TRBV9 and TRBJ2-3, with no clear D. This CDR3 has 14 amino acids. Trimming pared 4 bases from V and 3 bases from J, leaving 12 bases between. Germline values: CDR1 SGDLS, CDR2 YYNGEE. The DNA for the CDR3 is TGTGCCAGCAGCTCCGGGTCAGGAACAGATACGCAGTATTTT. Protein product: CASSSGSGTDTQYF.

This clone occurred a few times. The J gene is TRBJ2-5, the V gene TRBV29-1; weak D call: TRBD2 (6 bases). The J call is uncertain, as TRBJ2-7 better fits the DNA end. The CDR3 extends over 12 amino acids. Germline V gene data show CDR1 as SQVTM and CDR2 as ANQGSEA. The CDR3 nucleotides read TGCAGCGCCGGAGCCGGGAGCGGCGAGCAGTACTTC. It specifies CSAGAGSGEQYF.

This clone was observed a few times. The chain recombines TRBV7-9 with TRBJ2-5; unclear D gene. There are 14 residues in the CDR3. Germline lookup yields CDR1 SEHNR and CDR2 FQNEAQ (reference sequence). V was pared by 0 bases and J by 1 base, with 6 bases between. DNA of the CDR3: TGTGCCAGCAGCTTAGCAGGAATCCAAGAGACCCAGTACTTC. This gives the protein CASSLAGIQETQYF.

This clone was recorded a few times. CDR3 in amino acids: CASSSDRGGTEAFF. The CDR3 nucleotides are TGTGCCAGTAGTTCCGACAGGGGCGGCACTGAAGCTTTCTTT. This chain joins TRBV19 and TRBJ1-1; TRBD1 agrees at 8 bases. Germline CDR1 and CDR2: LNHDA and SQIVND (reference sequence). The V gene end was trimmed by 5 bases and the J gene end by 4 bases; junction bases not matched to a gene: 6. The CDR3 contains 14 residues.

In its sample, this clone was seen a few times. The chain carries TRBV16 and TRBJ2-5, with D possibly matching TRBD1 (6 bases). Germline V CDR1 and CDR2: KGHSY, FQNENV. V was shortened by 3 bases and J by 6 bases, with 8 bases between the two germline ends. This CDR3 has 12 residues. The CDR3 bases are TGTGCCAGCAGCCAGCAGGGGCAGACCCAGTACTTC. This encodes CASSQQGQTQYF.